This T cell receptor beta chain was found in a study of Japanese encephalitis immunity and Zika vaccine responses. Study-wide background: For flavivirus-naive ZPIV recipients, samples came at weeks 2, 6 and 52.

This clonotype is large in the sample. CFSE-labeled PBMCs were cultured approximately six days with peptide pools, each at about 1 ug/mL. MiXCR, applied by TCRdb to the 5' RACE reads, yields one record per CDR3 protein. The table lists hundreds of distinct CDR3 sequences, roughly 7.2% of them singletons. Study observations and caveats: Peptide pools were not deconvolved to single cross-reactive peptides.

Trimming took off 5 bases at V and 6 bases at J, with 7 bases between the two ends. The germline gives CDR1 DFQATT, CDR2 SNEGSKA (reference sequence). The CDR3 loop spans 10 amino acids. The chain carries TRBV20-1 and TRBJ1-2, with D tentatively TRBD1 (6 bases). The specimen comprised antigen-activated CD8+ T cells from blood, cultured, sampled during a Zika inactivated vaccine study. The receptor comes from an adult woman who received an inactivated Zika virus vaccine. The CDR3 nucleotides read TGCAGTGCTTGGACAGATGGCTACACCTTC. It yields the protein CSAWTDGYTF.